These T cell receptor beta chains were read from a single sample in a study of cytomegalovirus exposure and HLA in healthy donors. TCRdb's table, derived via immunoSEQ multiplex PCR, lists solely in-frame clones and lacks some. Among over 150,000 clones listed, 70% to 80% were seen once. The specimen was PBMCs. The receptors were sampled from a woman between 50 and 59 years old in good health and CMV-seronegative. Both conserved end residues are part of each CDR3. D genes are given only for firm matches. Expanded clones are given a class, and other clones once, few, many or no size at all.

j_call d_call v_call clone_size cdr3_length cdr3_aa cdr3_nt
TRBJ1-1 TRBD1 TRBV6-5 NA 13 CATTYTGGTEAFF TGTGCCACTACCTATACAGGGGGCACTGAAGCTTTCTTT
TRBJ1-4 TRBD1 TRBV10-3 few 14 CAISHGTGDEKLFF TGTGCCATCAGCCACGGGACAGGGGACGAAAAACTGTTTTTT
TRBJ1-5 NA TRBV5-5 NA 13 CASSLAWGQPQHF TGTGCCAGCAGCTTGGCCTGGGGCCAGCCCCAGCATTTT
TRBJ2-1 NA TRBV6-1 few 14 CASSRQAPNNEQFF TGTGCCAGCAGTAGACAGGCCCCTAACAATGAGCAGTTCTTC
TRBJ2-2 NA TRBV2 NA 13 CASRNRVPGELFF TGTGCCAGCAGGAACAGGGTCCCCGGGGAGCTGTTTTTT
TRBJ2-7 TRBD1 TRBV7-9 few 14 CASSSGTGGYEQYF TGTGCCAGCAGCTCAGGGACAGGGGGCTACGAGCAGTACTTC
TRBJ2-1 TRBD1 TRBV9 NA 15 CASSVRQGVYNEQFF TGTGCCAGCAGCGTAAGACAGGGGGTCTACAATGAGCAGTTCTTC
TRBJ1-2 NA TRBV5-5 NA 14 CASSYRDINYGYTF TGTGCCAGCAGCTATAGGGACATCAACTATGGCTACACCTTC
TRBJ2-7 TRBD2 TRBV28 NA 15 CASSSPLAGRDEQYF TGTGCCAGCAGTTCCCCACTAGCGGGTAGGGACGAGCAGTACTTC
TRBJ1-4 NA TRBV10-2 NA 15 CASSDPGENFEKLFF TGCGCCAGCAGTGACCCAGGGGAGAATTTTGAAAAACTGTTTTTT
TRBJ1-1 NA TRBV14 once 14 CASSQEWALTEAFF TGTGCCAGCAGCCAAGAGTGGGCTTTAACTGAAGCTTTCTTT
TRBJ2-1 NA TRBV9 NA 14 CASSALQGRNEQFF TGTGCCAGCAGCGCCTTACAGGGTCGGAATGAGCAGTTCTTC
TRBJ2-3 TRBD2 TRBV9 once 17 CASSGSGTSGTTDTQYF TGTGCCAGCAGCGGCTCCGGGACTAGCGGGACCACAGATACGCAGTATTTT
TRBJ1-4 NA TRBV10-3 few 13 CAISESLREKLFF TGTGCCATCAGTGAGTCACTTCGTGAAAAACTGTTTTTT
TRBJ2-1 TRBD2 TRBV9 NA 15 CASSETGGSYNEQFF TGTGCCAGCAGCGAAACGGGGGGTTCCTACAATGAGCAGTTCTTC
TRBJ2-3 NA TRBV7-2 NA 14 CASSFGGLRSTQYF TGTGCCAGCAGCTTCGGCGGGCTAAGATCTACGCAGTATTTT
TRBJ2-1 NA TRBV4-3 NA 18 CASSQIWDSHIDGNEQFF TGCGCCAGCAGCCAAATATGGGACTCACATATAGATGGAAATGAGCAGTTCTTC
TRBJ2-5 NA TRBV28 NA 13 CASSPDSPGTQYF TGTGCCAGCAGTCCGGACAGTCCCGGGACCCAGTACTTC
TRBJ2-6 NA TRBV5-8 NA 16 CASRGGLVYGANVLTF TGTGCCAGCAGGGGGGGGCTGGTATATGGGGCCAACGTCCTGACTTTC
TRBJ2-7 TRBD2 TRBV7-9 NA 13 CASSPPGRNEQYF TGTGCCAGCAGCCCCCCCGGGAGGAACGAGCAGTACTTC
TRBJ2-3 NA TRBV7-8 NA 18 CASSLAKGLRSVTDTQYF TGTGCCAGCAGCTTAGCCAAGGGACTCCGATCTGTCACAGATACGCAGTATTTT
TRBJ1-2 NA TRBV30 NA 11 CAWLTGGSQTF TGTGCCTGGCTGACAGGTGGATCTCAAACCTTC
TRBJ2-2 NA TRBV13 NA 16 CASSLLGRGKAGELFF TGTGCCAGCAGCTTGCTCGGCAGGGGCAAGGCCGGGGAGCTGTTTTTT
TRBJ2-1 NA TRBV11-2 NA 17 CASSLGLSGGIYNEQFF TGTGCCAGCAGCTTAGGTCTTAGCGGAGGGATTTACAATGAGCAGTTCTTC
TRBJ2-7 NA TRBV28 NA 12 CASSSNAYEQYF TGTGCCAGCAGTTCCAACGCGTACGAGCAGTACTTC
TRBJ2-7 NA TRBV19 NA 14 CASSKEGTKYEQYF TGTGCCAGTAGTAAGGAGGGCACGAAATACGAGCAGTACTTC
TRBJ2-3 NA TRBV21-1 NA 16 CASKTVGTTSTDTQYF TGTGCCAGCAAAACTGTGGGGACTACGAGCACAGATACGCAGTATTTT
TRBJ1-4 TRBD1 TRBV7-2 NA 14 CASSHGTGNEKLFF TGTGCCAGCAGTCACGGGACAGGGAATGAAAAACTGTTTTTT
TRBJ2-3 TRBD2 TRBV7-2 NA 18 CASSLGAGGRVRTDTQYF TGTGCCAGCAGCTTGGGAGCGGGGGGGCGGGTGAGGACAGATACGCAGTATTTT
TRBJ1-1 TRBD1 TRBV6-5 NA 12 CASRGQGAVAFF TGTGCCAGCAGGGGACAGGGCGCGGTGGCTTTCTTT
TRBJ1-1 NA TRBV2 once 14 CASSPLTVNTEAFF TGTGCCAGCAGCCCCTTGACAGTGAACACTGAAGCTTTCTTT
TRBJ1-1 NA TRBV5-4 NA 14 CASSLAGGNTEAFF TGTGCCAGCAGCTTGGCCGGGGGGAACACTGAAGCTTTCTTT
TRBJ2-3 NA TRBV5-1 NA 16 CASSFGGLTSTDTQYF TGCGCCAGCAGCTTCGGGGGACTTACGAGCACAGATACGCAGTATTTT
TRBJ1-1 NA TRBV6-5 NA 14 CASSYYGQNTEAFF TGTGCCAGCAGTTACTATGGCCAGAACACTGAAGCTTTCTTT
TRBJ1-1 TRBD1 TRBV19 NA 14 CASSERQGNTEAFF TGTGCCAGTAGTGAACGACAGGGGAACACTGAAGCTTTCTTT
TRBJ2-1 NA TRBV28 NA 16 CASSHVVGSSYNEQFF TGTGCCAGCAGTCACGTAGTAGGGAGCTCCTACAATGAGCAGTTCTTC
TRBJ1-5 NA TRBV18 once 15 CASSSERAANQPQHF TGTGCCAGCTCATCCGAGAGGGCGGCCAATCAGCCCCAGCATTTT
TRBJ2-2 NA TRBV29-1 NA 16 CSASNPGPRGTGELFF TGCAGCGCTTCCAACCCCGGCCCACGAGGCACCGGGGAGCTGTTTTTT
TRBJ1-2 TRBD1 TRBV27 NA 16 CASSSSGPQGASGYTF TGTGCCAGCAGTTCATCCGGTCCCCAGGGGGCTAGTGGCTACACCTTC
TRBJ1-2 NA TRBV30 NA 13 CAWSVLLIYGYTF TGTGCCTGGAGTGTACTACTGATCTATGGCTACACCTTC
TRBJ2-7 NA TRBV4-2 NA 14 CASSQERGDNEQYF TGTGCCAGCAGCCAAGAACGGGGAGACAACGAGCAGTACTTC
TRBJ1-3 NA TRBV6-6 NA 16 CASSYDTPSSGNTIYF TGTGCCAGCAGTTATGACACCCCGTCTTCGGGAAACACCATATATTTT
TRBJ2-7 TRBD1 TRBV29-1 NA 13 CSVQGQGTYEQYF TGCAGCGTTCAAGGACAGGGAACCTACGAGCAGTACTTC
TRBJ2-7 TRBD1 TRBV27 NA 16 CASSLSFRQGSYEQYF TGTGCCAGCAGTTTATCTTTTCGACAGGGCTCCTACGAGCAGTACTTC
TRBJ2-4 TRBD2 TRBV14 NA 18 CASSQDLAGRAGKNIQYF TGTGCCAGCAGCCAAGATTTGGCCGGGAGGGCCGGCAAAAACATTCAGTACTTC
TRBJ2-7 TRBD1 TRBV18 NA 14 CASSPPGQNYEQYF TGTGCCAGCTCACCACCGGGACAGAACTACGAGCAGTACTTC
TRBJ2-1 NA TRBV19 NA 16 CASLSGRDRGYNEQFF TGTGCCAGTCTTTCGGGCCGAGACAGAGGCTACAATGAGCAGTTCTTC